The source of this T cell receptor (beta chain) is a study of a mutant IDH1 vaccine in newly diagnosed glioma. General study findings and limits: Shifts in the top peripheral T cell clonotypes seemed unrelated to pseudoprogression.

Specified time point: week 23, last vaccination. Alongside topical imiquimod, each dose of vaccine comprised 300 ug of mutant IDH1 20-mer peptide. Clones were read by immunoSEQ multiplex PCR, and TCRdb kept only the in-frame ones, dropping some. The sample has tens of thousands of clones, 75% to 85% seen once. The CDR3 contains 11 residues. Germline loops: CDR1 SGHVS, CDR2 FQNEAQ. V lost 6 bases to trimming and J lost 11 bases; unmatched junction nucleotides: 5. Notes on this clone: What it recognizes is unknown.

The rearrangement links TRBV7-8 to TRBJ1-1; TRBD1 aligns across 8 bases. The sample in question was PBMCs, obtained from a glioma patient whose treatment included an IDH1 peptide vaccine. The source is a man aged 35 to 55 with glioma. In DNA, the CDR3 is TGTGCCAGCAGACAGACAGGGGTTGCTTTCTTT. This translates into CASRQTGVAFF.